This T cell receptor beta chain comes out of a study of T cell repertoires in cytomegalovirus infection. Background on the study: Indications of both CMV infection and matching HLA type were provided by public TCR beta signatures.

As for this clonotype: As yet, its antigen is unknown.

CDR1 is LNHDA and CDR2 is SQIVND in the germline V gene (reference sequence). CDR3 length: 16 residues. Trimming shortened V by 2 bases and J by 3 bases, and 14 bases separated the two germline ends. TCRdb recomputed calls from the reads with MiXCR, one row per CDR3 protein. The data show about 570,000 distinct CDR3 sequences, 40% seen once. The sequenced sample was cultured PBMCs, obtained from culture after CMV antigen stimulation. This TCR was recovered from a human donor in good health (CMV status not recorded). Some clones in this sample may be carry-over from other donors' samples. The chain uses TRBV19 and TRBJ2-1; the D is unclear. In DNA form, the CDR3 reads TGTGCCAGTAGTATACCCCCTTCGGATAACTACAATGAGCAGTTCTTC. Translated, it gives CASSIPPSDNYNEQFF.